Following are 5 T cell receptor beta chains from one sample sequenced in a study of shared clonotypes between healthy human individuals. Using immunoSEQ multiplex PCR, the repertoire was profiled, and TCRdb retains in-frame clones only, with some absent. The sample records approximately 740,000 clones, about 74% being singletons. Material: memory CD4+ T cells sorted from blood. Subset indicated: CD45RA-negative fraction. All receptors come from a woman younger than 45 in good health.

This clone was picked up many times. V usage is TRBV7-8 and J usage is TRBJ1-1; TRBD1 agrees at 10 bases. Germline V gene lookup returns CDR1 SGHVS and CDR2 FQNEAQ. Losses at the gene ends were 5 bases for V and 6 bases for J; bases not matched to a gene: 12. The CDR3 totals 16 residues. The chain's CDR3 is CASSRLPGTGAAEAFF. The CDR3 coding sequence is TGTGCCAGCAGCCGATTACCGGGGACAGGGGCGGCTGAAGCTTTCTTT.

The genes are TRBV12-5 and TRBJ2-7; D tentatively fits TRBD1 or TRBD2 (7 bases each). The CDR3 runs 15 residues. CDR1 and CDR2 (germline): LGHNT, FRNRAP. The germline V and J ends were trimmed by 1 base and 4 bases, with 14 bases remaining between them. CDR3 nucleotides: TGTGCTAGTGGTTTGGACGCAGGGGGAGGGTACGAGCAGTACTTC. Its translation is CASGLDAGGGYEQYF. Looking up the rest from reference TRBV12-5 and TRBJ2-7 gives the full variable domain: DARVTQTPRHKVTEMGQEVTMRCQPILGHNTVFWYRQTMMQGLELLAYFRNRAPLDDSGMPKDRFSAEMPDATLATLKIQPSEPRDSAVYFCASGLDAGGGYEQYFGPGTRLTVT.

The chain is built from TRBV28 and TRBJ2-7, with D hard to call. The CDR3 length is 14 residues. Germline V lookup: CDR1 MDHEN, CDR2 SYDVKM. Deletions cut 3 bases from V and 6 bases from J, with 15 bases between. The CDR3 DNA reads TGTGCCAGCAGTTTCTTCCTAAGAGGCCGCGAGCAGTACTTC. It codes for CASSFFLRGREQYF.

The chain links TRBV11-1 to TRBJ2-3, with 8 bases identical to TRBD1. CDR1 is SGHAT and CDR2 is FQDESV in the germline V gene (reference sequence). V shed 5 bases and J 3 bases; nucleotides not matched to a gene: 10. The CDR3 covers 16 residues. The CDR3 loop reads CASSPWDGTGTDTQYF. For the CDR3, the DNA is TGTGCCAGCAGCCCCTGGGACGGGACAGGAACAGATACGCAGTATTTT.

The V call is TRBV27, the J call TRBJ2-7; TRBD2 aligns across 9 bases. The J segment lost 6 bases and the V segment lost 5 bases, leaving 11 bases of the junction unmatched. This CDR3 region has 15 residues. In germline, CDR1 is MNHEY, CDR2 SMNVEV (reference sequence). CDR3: CASSVLAGVMGEQYF. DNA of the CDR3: TGTGCCAGCAGTGTATTAGCGGGAGTGATGGGCGAGCAGTACTTC.